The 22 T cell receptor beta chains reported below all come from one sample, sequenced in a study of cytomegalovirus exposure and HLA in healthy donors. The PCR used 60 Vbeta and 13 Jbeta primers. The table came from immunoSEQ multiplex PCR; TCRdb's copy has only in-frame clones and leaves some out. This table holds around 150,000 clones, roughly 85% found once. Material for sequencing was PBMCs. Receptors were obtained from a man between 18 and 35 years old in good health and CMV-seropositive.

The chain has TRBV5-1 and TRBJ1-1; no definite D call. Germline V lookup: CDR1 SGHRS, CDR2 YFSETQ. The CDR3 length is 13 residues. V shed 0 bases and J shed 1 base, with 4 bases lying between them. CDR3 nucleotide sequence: TGCGCCAGCAGCTTGGACAGGAACACTGAAGCTTTCTTT. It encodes CASSLDRNTEAFF. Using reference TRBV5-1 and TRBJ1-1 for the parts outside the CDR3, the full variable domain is KAGVTQTPRYLIKTRGQQVTLSCSPISGHRSVSWYQQTPGQGLQFLFEYFSETQRNKGNFPGRFSGRQFSNSRSEMNVSTLELGDSALYLCASSLDRNTEAFFGQGTRLTVV.

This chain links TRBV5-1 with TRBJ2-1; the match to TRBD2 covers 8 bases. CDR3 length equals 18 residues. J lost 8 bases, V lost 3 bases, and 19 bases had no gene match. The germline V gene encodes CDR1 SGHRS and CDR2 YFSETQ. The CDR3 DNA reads TGCGCCAGCAGCTGGATAAGGCTAGCGGGCGTAAAGGGCGATGAGCAGTTCTTC. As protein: CASSWIRLAGVKGDEQFF.

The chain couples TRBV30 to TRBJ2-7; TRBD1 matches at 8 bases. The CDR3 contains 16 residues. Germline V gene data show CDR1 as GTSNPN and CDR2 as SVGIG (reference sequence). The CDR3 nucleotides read TGTCCGTCTCTCAAAACCCCGGGACAGGCGACCTTAGAGCAGTACTTC. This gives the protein CPSLKTPGQATLEQYF.

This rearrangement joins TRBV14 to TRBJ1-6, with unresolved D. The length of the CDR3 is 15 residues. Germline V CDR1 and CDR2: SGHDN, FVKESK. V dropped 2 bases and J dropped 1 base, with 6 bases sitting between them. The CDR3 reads CASSQWRSYNSPLHF. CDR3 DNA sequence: TGTGCCAGCAGCCAATGGAGGTCCTATAATTCACCCCTCCACTTT.

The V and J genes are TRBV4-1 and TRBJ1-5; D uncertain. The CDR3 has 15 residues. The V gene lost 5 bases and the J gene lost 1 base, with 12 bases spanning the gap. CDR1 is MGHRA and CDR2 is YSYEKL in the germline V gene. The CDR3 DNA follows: TGCGCCAGCAGCAATTACGGGGAAAGCAATCAGCCCCAGCATTTT. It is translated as CASSNYGESNQPQHF.

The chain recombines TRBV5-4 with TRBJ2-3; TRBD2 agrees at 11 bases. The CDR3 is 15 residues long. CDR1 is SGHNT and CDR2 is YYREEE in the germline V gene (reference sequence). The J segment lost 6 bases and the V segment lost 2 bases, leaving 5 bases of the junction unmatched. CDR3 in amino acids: CASSFSGGGADTQYF. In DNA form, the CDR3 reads TGTGCCAGCAGCTTTAGCGGGGGGGGTGCGGATACGCAGTATTTT.

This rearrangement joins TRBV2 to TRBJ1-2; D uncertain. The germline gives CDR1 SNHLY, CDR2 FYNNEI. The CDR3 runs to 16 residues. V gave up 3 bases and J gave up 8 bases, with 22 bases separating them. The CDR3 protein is CASSDYLDSGYGGYTF. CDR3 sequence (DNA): TGTGCCAGCAGTGATTATCTGGACTCCGGGTATGGGGGCTACACCTTC.

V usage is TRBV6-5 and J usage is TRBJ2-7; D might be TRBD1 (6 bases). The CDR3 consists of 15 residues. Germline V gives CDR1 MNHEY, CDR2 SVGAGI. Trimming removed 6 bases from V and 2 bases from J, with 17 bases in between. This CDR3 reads CASRTSGDGTYEQYF. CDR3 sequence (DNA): TGTGCCAGCAGAACCTCAGGGGACGGGACCTACGAGCAGTACTTC.

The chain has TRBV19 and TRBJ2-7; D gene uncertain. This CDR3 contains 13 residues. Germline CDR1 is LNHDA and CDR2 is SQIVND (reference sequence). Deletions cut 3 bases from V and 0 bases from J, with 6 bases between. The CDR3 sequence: CASSMGHSYEQYF. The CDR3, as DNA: TGTGCCAGTAGTATGGGCCACTCCTACGAGCAGTACTTC.

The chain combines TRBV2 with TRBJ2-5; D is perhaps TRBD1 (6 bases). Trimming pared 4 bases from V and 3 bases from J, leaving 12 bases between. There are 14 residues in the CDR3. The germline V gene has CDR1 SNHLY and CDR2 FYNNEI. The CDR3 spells CASSGQGLEETQYF. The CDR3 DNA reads TGTGCCAGCAGTGGCCAGGGGCTAGAAGAGACCCAGTACTTC. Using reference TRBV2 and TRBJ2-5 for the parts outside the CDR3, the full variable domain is EPEVTQTPSHQVTQMGQEVILRCVPISNHLYFYWYRQILGQKVEFLVSFYNNEISEKSEIFDDQFSVERPDGSNFTLKIRSTKLEDSAMYFCASSGQGLEETQYFGPGTRLLVL.

In DNA form, the CDR3 reads TGTGCCAGCAGTGAATGGCTCTCTGGAAACACCATATATTTT. It specifies CASSEWLSGNTIYF. The chain joins TRBV6-1 to TRBJ1-3, with unresolved D. The germline V gene encodes CDR1 MNHNS and CDR2 SASEGT. The CDR3 consists of 14 residues. V gave up 2 bases and J gave up 0 bases, with 5 bases separating them.

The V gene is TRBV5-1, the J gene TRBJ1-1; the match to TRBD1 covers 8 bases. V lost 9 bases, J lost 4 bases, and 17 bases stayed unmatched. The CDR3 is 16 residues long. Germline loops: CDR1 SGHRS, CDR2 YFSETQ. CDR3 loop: CAIPGGRTGQRTEAFF. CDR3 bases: TGCGCCATCCCTGGGGGGAGGACAGGGCAACGCACTGAAGCTTTCTTT.

In DNA, the CDR3 is TGTGCCAGCAGTGAAAGATCCAGGGGGTATAATTCACCCCTCCACTTT. Translation: CASSERSRGYNSPLHF. The rearrangement links TRBV6-1 to TRBJ1-6; 7 positions match TRBD1. Germline loops: CDR1 MNHNS, CDR2 SASEGT. V lost 2 bases and J lost 4; bases outside the gene matches: 5. The CDR3 has 16 amino acids.

CDR3 DNA: TGTGCCAGCTCACCACTCGTAGTACAGGGATTAGAGAACACTGAAGCTTTCTTT. Amino acids: CASSPLVVQGLENTEAFF. This chain connects TRBV18 to TRBJ1-1; TRBD1 is a possible D gene (6 bases). Germline-derived CDR1 and CDR2 are KGHSH and LQKENI. There are 18 residues in the CDR3. V gave up 1 base and J gave up 1 base, with 19 bases separating them.

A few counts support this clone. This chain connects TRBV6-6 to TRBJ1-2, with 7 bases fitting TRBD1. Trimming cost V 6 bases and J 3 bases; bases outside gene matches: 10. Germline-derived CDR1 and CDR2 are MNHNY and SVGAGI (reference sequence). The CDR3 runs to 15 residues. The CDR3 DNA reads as TGTGCCAGCAGAGAACCGGGACAGAAAGACTATGGCTACACCTTC. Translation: CASREPGQKDYGYTF.

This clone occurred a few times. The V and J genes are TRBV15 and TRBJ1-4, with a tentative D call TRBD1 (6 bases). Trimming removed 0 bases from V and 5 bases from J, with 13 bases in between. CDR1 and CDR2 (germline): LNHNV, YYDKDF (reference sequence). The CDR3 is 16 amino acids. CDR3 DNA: TGTGCCACCAGCAGAGATCTGACAGGAGAGAATGAAAAACTGTTTTTT. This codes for CATSRDLTGENEKLFF. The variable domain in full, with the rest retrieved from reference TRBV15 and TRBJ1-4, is DAMVIQNPRYQVTQFGKPVTLSCSQTLNHNVMYWYQQKSSQAPKLLFHYYDKDFNNEADTPDNFQSRRPNTSFCFLDIRSPGLGDTAMYLCATSRDLTGENEKLFFGSGTQLSVL.

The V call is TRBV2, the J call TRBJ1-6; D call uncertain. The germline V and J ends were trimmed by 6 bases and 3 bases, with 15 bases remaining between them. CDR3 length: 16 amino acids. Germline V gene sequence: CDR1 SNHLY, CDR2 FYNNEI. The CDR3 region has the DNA TGTGCCAGCAGGCCCCTTCCTACGAACTATAATTCACCCCTCCACTTT. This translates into CASRPLPTNYNSPLHF.

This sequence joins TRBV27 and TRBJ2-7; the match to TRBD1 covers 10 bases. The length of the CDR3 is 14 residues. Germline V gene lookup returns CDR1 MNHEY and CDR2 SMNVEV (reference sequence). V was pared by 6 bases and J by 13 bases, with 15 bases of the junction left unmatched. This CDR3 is CASRRDRGDRRGYF. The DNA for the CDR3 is TGTGCCAGCAGGCGGGACAGGGGCGACCGTCGCGGCTACTTC.

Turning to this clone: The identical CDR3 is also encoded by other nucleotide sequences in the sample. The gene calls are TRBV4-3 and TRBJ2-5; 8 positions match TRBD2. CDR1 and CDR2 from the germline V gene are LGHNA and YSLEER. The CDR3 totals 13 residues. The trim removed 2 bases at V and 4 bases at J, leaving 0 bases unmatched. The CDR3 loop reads CASSQTSGETQYF. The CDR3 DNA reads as TGCGCCAGCAGCCAAACTAGCGGAGAGACCCAGTACTTC.

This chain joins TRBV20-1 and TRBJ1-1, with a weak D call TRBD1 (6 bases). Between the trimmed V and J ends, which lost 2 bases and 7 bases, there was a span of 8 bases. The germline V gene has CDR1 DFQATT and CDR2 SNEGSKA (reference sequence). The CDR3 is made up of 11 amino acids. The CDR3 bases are TGCAGTGCTAGACGGGACATTGAAGCTTTCTTT. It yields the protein CSARRDIEAFF.

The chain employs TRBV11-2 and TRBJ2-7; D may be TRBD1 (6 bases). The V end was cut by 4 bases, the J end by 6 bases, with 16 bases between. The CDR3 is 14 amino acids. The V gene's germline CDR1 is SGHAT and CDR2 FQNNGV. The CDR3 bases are TGTGCCAGCAGCTCCTTACAGGGATGGCGCGAGCAGTACTTC. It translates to CASSSLQGWREQYF.

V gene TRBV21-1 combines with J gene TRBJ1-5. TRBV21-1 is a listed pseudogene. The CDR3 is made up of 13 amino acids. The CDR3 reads CASSKREPKPQHF. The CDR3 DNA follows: TGTGCCAGCAGCAAGCGGGAACCAAAGCCCCAGCATTTT.